Given below is one TCR beta chain in context. The antigen is not known. Germline lookup yields CDR1 SEHNR and CDR2 FQNEAQ (reference sequence). V was pared by 3 bases and J by 4 bases, with 4 bases between. This CDR3 spans 12 amino acids. Samples were assayed with immunoSEQ v3.0 at survey level. Sequencing aimed at about 35,000-55,000 T-cell genomes per sample. Sequencing used immunoSEQ multiplex PCR; TCRdb keeps in-frame clones, though not all of them. The sample carries some 11,000 clones, around 84% recorded once. This sample stems from a study of long-term antiretroviral therapy in people with HIV. General study findings and limits: Documentation of ART adherence, viral resistance or therapy changes was absent.

The samples, holding about 0.95-11 million cryopreserved PBMC, were thawed before DNA extraction was carried out. This clonotype originated in a man aged 50 or older with HIV. The input for sequencing was unsorted PBMCs, taken roughly 7 years after starting antiretroviral therapy. The rearrangement uses TRBV7-9 and TRBJ1-5; D gene uncertain. The CDR3 loop is CASSFSNQPQHF. CDR3 nucleotide sequence: TGTGCCAGCAGCTTTTCTAATCAGCCCCAGCATTTT.